The rows below give T cell receptor beta chains drawn from one sample of a study of Ad26.COV2.S vaccination and SARS-CoV-2 variants. Only in-frame clones appear in the TCRdb table, and some are missing; sequencing was by immunoSEQ multiplex PCR. The sample has 300,000 to 400,000 clones, just over 90% seen once. The sequencing used peripheral blood, collected after recovery from COVID-19. These receptors all come from a human donor who had recovered from COVID-19. Each CDR3 is given with its conserved first and last residue. D genes are given only for firm matches. A clone size is listed for some rows: how often the clone was seen (once, few, many), or a class if it is expanded.

v_call	clone_size	d_call	j_call	cdr3_aa	cdr3_nt
TRBV7-6	few	NA	TRBJ1-2	CASSPDDGNYGYTF	TGTGCCAGCAGCCCCGACGATGGTAACTATGGCTACACCTTC
TRBV18	few	NA	TRBJ1-6	CASSRIGRSDSPLHF	TGTGCCAGCTCACGTATAGGGAGATCGGATTCACCCCTCCACTTT
TRBV19	NA	NA	TRBJ1-1	CASRNRIGRWPTEAFF	TGTGCCAGTAGGAACCGTATCGGCAGGTGGCCCACTGAAGCTTTCTTT
TRBV6-5	NA	NA	TRBJ1-2	CGASPGTSYGYTF	TGTGGAGCCTCTCCGGGGACAAGCTATGGCTACACCTTC
TRBV7-2	NA	NA	TRBJ2-4	CASSRTAGTVKNIQYF	TGTGCCAGCAGCCGTACAGCCGGGACTGTCAAAAACATTCAGTACTTC
TRBV6-1	NA	NA	TRBJ1-5	CASSEGGRIGRVSNQPQHF	TGTGCCAGCAGTGAAGGGGGGCGCATTGGCAGGGTGAGCAATCAGCCCCAGCATTTT
TRBV4-3	NA	NA	TRBJ2-7	CASSQDRTPASYEQYF	TGCGCCAGCAGCCAAGATCGAACGCCAGCGTCCTACGAGCAGTACTTC
TRBV5-5	NA	TRBD1	TRBJ2-7	CASSFRTGASYEQYF	TGTGCCAGCAGCTTTCGGACAGGGGCGAGCTACGAGCAGTACTTC
TRBV9	NA	NA	TRBJ1-1	CASSVGQHMNTEAFF	TGTGCCAGCAGCGTCGGACAGCACATGAACACTGAAGCTTTCTTT
TRBV2	NA	TRBD1	TRBJ1-5	CASRATGLSNQPQHF	TGTGCCAGCAGGGCGACAGGGCTGAGCAATCAGCCCCAGCATTTT
TRBV7-8	NA	NA	TRBJ1-4	CASSPQGFEKLFF	TGTGCCAGCAGCCCTCAGGGGTTTGAAAAACTGTTTTTT
TRBV19	NA	NA	TRBJ2-4	CASSLQGGENIQYF	TGTGCCAGTAGTCTACAGGGTGGGGAAAACATTCAGTACTTC
TRBV7-2	NA	NA	TRBJ2-5	CASSLNLLETQYF	TGTGCCAGCAGCTTGAACCTTTTAGAGACCCAGTACTTC
TRBV20-1	NA	NA	TRBJ1-1	CSVRQASEAFF	TGCAGTGTAAGGCAGGCATCTGAAGCTTTCTTT
TRBV7-6	NA	NA	TRBJ1-6	CASSLTQAYNSPLHF	TGTGCCAGCAGCCTTACGCAGGCCTATAATTCACCCCTCCACTTT
TRBV19	NA	NA	TRBJ1-1	CASSIEDRLNTEAFF	TGTGCCAGTAGTATAGAGGACAGATTGAACACTGAAGCTTTCTTT
TRBV7-9	NA	NA	TRBJ1-2	CASSPGANYGYTF	TGTGCCAGCAGCCCGGGGGCAAACTATGGCTACACCTTC
TRBV11-3	NA	NA	TRBJ2-3	CASSPGARYPDTQYF	TGTGCCAGCAGCCCCGGGGCCAGATACCCAGATACGCAGTATTTT
TRBV6-5	NA	TRBD1	TRBJ2-2	CASRPGTVGPGELFF	TGTGCCAGCAGACCCGGGACAGTCGGTCCCGGGGAGCTGTTTTTT
TRBV19	once	TRBD1	TRBJ2-3	CASSMGQGSTDTQYF	TGTGCCAGTAGTATGGGACAGGGATCCACAGATACGCAGTATTTT
TRBV4-1	NA	NA	TRBJ1-5	CASSQEASFNQPQHF	TGCGCCAGCAGCCAGGAGGCCTCGTTCAATCAGCCCCAGCATTTT
TRBV6-6	NA	NA	TRBJ1-1	CASRLRGDELNTEAFF	TGTGCCAGCAGACTACGTGGCGACGAGTTGAACACTGAAGCTTTCTTT
TRBV4-1	NA	TRBD2	TRBJ2-5	CASSQGGTSGGAEETQYF	TGCGCCAGCAGCCAAGGTGGGACTAGCGGGGGGGCCGAGGAGACCCAGTACTTC
TRBV6-5	NA	TRBD1	TRBJ2-1	CASSYQTGGKSREQFF	TGTGCCAGCAGTTACCAGACAGGGGGCAAATCTCGTGAGCAGTTCTTC
TRBV5-6	NA	NA	TRBJ2-7	CASSLGVGGYEQYF	TGTGCCAGCAGCTTGGGGGTGGGAGGTTACGAGCAGTACTTC
TRBV3-1/TRBV3-2	NA	NA	TRBJ2-5	CASSFRGIQETQYF	TGTGCCAGCAGCTTTCGGGGTATACAAGAGACCCAGTACTTC
TRBV7-9	NA	NA	TRBJ1-6	CASSPSPTGGGSPLHF	TGTGCCAGCAGCCCCTCCCCGACAGGAGGTGGTTCACCCCTCCACTTT
TRBV6-5	NA	NA	TRBJ2-6	CASSYERVSGANVLTF	TGTGCCAGCAGTTACGAGCGGGTGTCTGGGGCCAACGTCCTGACTTTC
TRBV5-4	NA	NA	TRBJ2-7	CASSTQPGLKYSEQYF	TGTGCCAGCAGCACCCAACCGGGACTCAAATATTCCGAGCAGTACTTC
TRBV23-1	NA	NA	TRBJ2-7	CASSQSYGAGARSYEQYF	TGCGCCAGCAGTCAATCTTATGGGGCAGGGGCCCGCTCCTACGAGCAGTACTTC
TRBV18	few	NA	TRBJ2-5	CASSPTRQPQETQYF	TGTGCCAGCTCTCCTACGAGACAGCCCCAAGAGACCCAGTACTTC
TRBV7-3	NA	TRBD2	TRBJ2-3	CASSLGGGPRDTQYF	TGTGCCAGCAGCTTAGGCGGGGGGCCTAGAGATACGCAGTATTTT
TRBV4-1	NA	NA	TRBJ1-3	CASSPVRSGAGNTIYF	TGCGCCAGCAGCCCCGTCAGGTCGGGGGCTGGAAACACCATATATTTT
TRBV6-5	NA	TRBD1	TRBJ1-1	CASRHGRQGNTEAFF	TGTGCCAGCAGACACGGACGACAGGGGAACACTGAAGCTTTCTTT
TRBV11-3	NA	NA	TRBJ2-1	CASSLGRTDEQFF	TGTGCCAGCAGCCTTGGAAGGACAGATGAGCAGTTCTTC
TRBV19	NA	NA	TRBJ1-1	CASSIGASRAFF	TGTGCCAGTAGTATAGGGGCGAGTAGGGCTTTCTTT
TRBV27	NA	TRBD2	TRBJ2-3	CASSLRGSTDTQYF	TGTGCCAGCAGTTTGCGGGGGAGCACAGATACGCAGTATTTT
TRBV15	NA	NA	TRBJ1-2	CATSRLNSLYGYTF	TGTGCCACCAGCAGATTAAACAGCCTCTATGGCTACACCTTC
TRBV13	NA	TRBD2	TRBJ2-2	CASSSRRTSGGAPVGELFF	TGTGCCAGCAGCTCCCGAAGGACTAGCGGGGGGGCACCGGTCGGGGAGCTGTTTTTT
TRBV10-3	NA	NA	TRBJ1-3	CAISEKTANSGNTIYF	TGTGCCATCAGTGAAAAAACAGCTAACTCTGGAAACACCATATATTTT
TRBV5-1	NA	NA	TRBJ2-3	CASSLRGRFTDTQYF	TGCGCCAGCAGCTTGAGGGGACGCTTCACAGATACGCAGTATTTT
TRBV10-3	few	NA	TRBJ1-1	CATSSMNTEAFF	TGTGCCACTTCTTCCATGAACACTGAAGCTTTCTTT
TRBV19	once	NA	TRBJ1-2	CASSILSEGNYGYTF	TGTGCCAGTAGTATATTATCCGAGGGGAACTATGGCTACACCTTC
TRBV11-1	once	NA	TRBJ2-7	CASSLSQKEQYF	TGTGCCAGCAGCTTGTCTCAGAAGGAGCAGTACTTC
TRBV7-9	NA	NA	TRBJ1-1	CASSSLWGGNTEAFF	TGTGCCAGCAGCTCCCTCTGGGGAGGGAACACTGAAGCTTTCTTT